This is a list of T cell receptor beta chains from one sample in a study of T cell changes during pregnancy in multiple sclerosis. The protocol was immunoSEQ multiplex PCR, while the TCRdb copy is restricted to in-frame clones and leaves out a portion. In the table there are some 30,000 clones, 89% of which are singletons. The sequencing here drew on CD8+ T cells from peripheral blood mononuclear cells, taken in the third trimester of pregnancy. The receptors here all came from a female donor with multiple sclerosis, enrolled in a pregnancy study. Each CDR3 is given with its conserved first and last residue. Each record gives: D gene, CDR3 length, V gene, J gene, CDR3 protein, CDR3 DNA. D genes are given only for firm matches.

d_call: TRBD2; cdr3_length: 14; v_call: TRBV6-6; j_call: TRBJ2-7; cdr3_aa: CASHDAGVPYEQYF; cdr3_nt: TGTGCCAGCCATGATGCGGGAGTCCCCTACGAGCAGTACTTC
d_call: NA; cdr3_length: 15; v_call: TRBV9; j_call: TRBJ2-7; cdr3_aa: CASSVSGADSYEQYF; cdr3_nt: TGTGCCAGCAGCGTGTCAGGGGCCGACTCCTACGAGCAGTACTTC
d_call: NA; cdr3_length: 15; v_call: TRBV7-9; j_call: TRBJ1-2; cdr3_aa: CASSLHDILGYGYTF; cdr3_nt: TGTGCCAGCAGCCTCCACGACATCCTTGGCTATGGCTACACCTTC
d_call: NA; cdr3_length: 13; v_call: TRBV4-1; j_call: TRBJ2-1; cdr3_aa: CASSPTGTAEQFF; cdr3_nt: TGCGCCAGCAGCCCTACGGGTACCGCTGAGCAGTTCTTC
d_call: NA; cdr3_length: 15; v_call: TRBV5-1; j_call: TRBJ2-3; cdr3_aa: CASSFAGPPEDTQYF; cdr3_nt: TGCGCCAGCAGCTTTGCGGGGCCCCCAGAAGATACGCAGTATTTT
d_call: NA; cdr3_length: 14; v_call: TRBV5-6; j_call: TRBJ2-1; cdr3_aa: CASTVEGAYNEQFF; cdr3_nt: TGTGCCAGCACCGTCGAGGGGGCCTACAATGAGCAGTTCTTC
d_call: NA; cdr3_length: 13; v_call: TRBV28; j_call: TRBJ2-7; cdr3_aa: CASSLGAGNEQYF; cdr3_nt: TGTGCCAGCAGTTTAGGTGCGGGGAACGAGCAGTACTTC
d_call: TRBD1; cdr3_length: 13; v_call: TRBV27; j_call: TRBJ2-7; cdr3_aa: CASSITGAYEQYF; cdr3_nt: TGTGCCAGCAGTATTACAGGGGCCTACGAGCAGTACTTC
d_call: TRBD1; cdr3_length: 16; v_call: TRBV19; j_call: TRBJ1-5; cdr3_aa: CASSMNRGSSNQPQHF; cdr3_nt: TGTGCCAGTAGTATGAACAGGGGCTCTAGCAATCAGCCCCAGCATTTT
d_call: TRBD2; cdr3_length: 13; v_call: TRBV2; j_call: TRBJ2-1; cdr3_aa: CASSALASDEQFF; cdr3_nt: TGTGCCAGCAGTGCACTAGCGTCCGATGAGCAGTTCTTC
d_call: NA; cdr3_length: 16; v_call: TRBV9; j_call: TRBJ1-2; cdr3_aa: CASSARGRGRAYGHTF; cdr3_nt: TGTGCCAGCAGCGCCCGGGGCAGGGGTCGCGCCTATGGCCACACCTTC
d_call: NA; cdr3_length: 14; v_call: TRBV6-1; j_call: TRBJ2-7; cdr3_aa: CASLGRTRRDEQYF; cdr3_nt: TGTGCCAGCCTGGGGAGGACACGACGCGACGAGCAGTACTTC
d_call: NA; cdr3_length: 13; v_call: TRBV28; j_call: TRBJ2-5; cdr3_aa: CASRGGGEETQYF; cdr3_nt: TGTGCCAGCAGGGGTGGCGGGGAAGAGACCCAGTACTTC
d_call: NA; cdr3_length: 17; v_call: TRBV9; j_call: TRBJ1-3; cdr3_aa: CASSVVAGPYSGNTIYF; cdr3_nt: TGTGCCAGCAGCGTAGTGGCAGGCCCTTACTCTGGAAACACCATATATTTT
d_call: NA; cdr3_length: 14; v_call: TRBV7-7; j_call: TRBJ1-5; cdr3_aa: CASSPDWGHQPQHF; cdr3_nt: TGTGCCAGCAGCCCCGACTGGGGGCATCAGCCCCAGCATTTT
d_call: NA; cdr3_length: 11; v_call: TRBV12-5; j_call: TRBJ2-7; cdr3_aa: CASGTGYEQYF; cdr3_nt: TGTGCTAGTGGGACAGGCTACGAGCAGTACTTC
d_call: NA; cdr3_length: 18; v_call: TRBV7-9; j_call: TRBJ2-5; cdr3_aa: CASSLGPRAGLFQETQYF; cdr3_nt: TGTGCCAGCAGCTTAGGGCCCCGGGCAGGACTCTTCCAAGAGACCCAGTACTTC
d_call: NA; cdr3_length: 16; v_call: TRBV6-1; j_call: TRBJ1-1; cdr3_aa: CASSERGGPAGTEAFF; cdr3_nt: TGTGCCAGCAGTGAAAGGGGGGGCCCCGCGGGCACTGAAGCTTTCTTT
d_call: NA; cdr3_length: 16; v_call: TRBV27; j_call: TRBJ2-1; cdr3_aa: CASASTPPHSRNEQFF; cdr3_nt: TGTGCCAGCGCCTCGACTCCCCCACACTCGAGAAATGAGCAGTTCTTC
d_call: TRBD2; cdr3_length: 19; v_call: TRBV13; j_call: TRBJ2-3; cdr3_aa: CASNQPGLAGEISTDTQYF; cdr3_nt: TGTGCCAGCAACCAACCGGGACTAGCGGGGGAAATTAGCACAGATACGCAGTATTTT
d_call: NA; cdr3_length: 15; v_call: TRBV27; j_call: TRBJ2-2; cdr3_aa: CASSPRTANTGELFF; cdr3_nt: TGTGCCAGCAGCCCCCGGACAGCAAACACCGGGGAGCTGTTTTTT